The clone carrying this T cell receptor (beta chain) occurred a few times. Stated time point: blood 4 weeks post-SBRT, at nephrectomy. The treatment was: 15 Gy SBRT to primary tumor, nephrectomy 4 weeks later. Clones were sequenced by immunoSEQ multiplex PCR, and TCRdb holds only the in-frame ones, with some missing. The sample comprises about 170,000 clones, 88% of which are singletons, and about 11% rests with the top ten. This record comes from a study of radiation and T cells in renal cell carcinoma. CDR1 SGHVS and CDR2 FQNEAQ come from the germline V gene. Trimming took 8 bases from V and 2 from J, leaving 15 bases between them. The CDR3 extends over 14 amino acids.

The receptor was isolated from a woman between 45 and 60 years old with renal cell carcinoma. The material sequenced was blood, taken from a patient whose treatment included radiotherapy and nephrectomy. V usage is TRBV7-8 and J usage is TRBJ1-1, with D possibly TRBD1 on 6 matching bases. This CDR3 reads CASLGGRTNTEAFF. CDR3 bases: TGTGCCAGCCTAGGGGGAAGGACAAACACTGAAGCTTTCTTT.